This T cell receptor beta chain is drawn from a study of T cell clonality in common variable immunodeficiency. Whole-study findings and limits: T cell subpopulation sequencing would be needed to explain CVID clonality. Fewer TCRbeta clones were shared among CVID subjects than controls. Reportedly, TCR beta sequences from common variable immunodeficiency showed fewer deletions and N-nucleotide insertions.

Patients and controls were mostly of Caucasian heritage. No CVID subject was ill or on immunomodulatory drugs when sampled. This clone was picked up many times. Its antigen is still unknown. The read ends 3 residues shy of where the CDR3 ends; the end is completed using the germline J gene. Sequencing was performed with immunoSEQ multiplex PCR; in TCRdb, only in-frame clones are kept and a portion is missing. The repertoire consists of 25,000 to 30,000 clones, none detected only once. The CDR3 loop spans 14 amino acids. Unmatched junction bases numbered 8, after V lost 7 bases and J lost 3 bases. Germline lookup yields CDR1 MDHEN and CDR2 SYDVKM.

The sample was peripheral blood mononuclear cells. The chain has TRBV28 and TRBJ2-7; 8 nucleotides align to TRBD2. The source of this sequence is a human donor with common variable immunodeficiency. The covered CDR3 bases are TGTGCCAGCAATCCCCGGGGGGGATTCTACGAG. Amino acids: CASNPRGGFYE. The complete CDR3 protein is CASNPRGGFYEQYF.